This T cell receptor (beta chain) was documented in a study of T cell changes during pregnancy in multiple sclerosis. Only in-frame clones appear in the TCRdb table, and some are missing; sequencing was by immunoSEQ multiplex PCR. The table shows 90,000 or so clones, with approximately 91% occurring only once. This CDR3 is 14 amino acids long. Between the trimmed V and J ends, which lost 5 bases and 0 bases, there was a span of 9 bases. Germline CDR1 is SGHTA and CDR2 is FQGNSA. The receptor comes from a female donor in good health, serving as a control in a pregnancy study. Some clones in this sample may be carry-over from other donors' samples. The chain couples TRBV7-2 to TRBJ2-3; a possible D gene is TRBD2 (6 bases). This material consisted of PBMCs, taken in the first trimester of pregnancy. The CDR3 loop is CASSPGLSTDTQYF. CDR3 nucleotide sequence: TGTGCCAGCAGCCCGGGACTTAGCACAGATACGCAGTATTTT.